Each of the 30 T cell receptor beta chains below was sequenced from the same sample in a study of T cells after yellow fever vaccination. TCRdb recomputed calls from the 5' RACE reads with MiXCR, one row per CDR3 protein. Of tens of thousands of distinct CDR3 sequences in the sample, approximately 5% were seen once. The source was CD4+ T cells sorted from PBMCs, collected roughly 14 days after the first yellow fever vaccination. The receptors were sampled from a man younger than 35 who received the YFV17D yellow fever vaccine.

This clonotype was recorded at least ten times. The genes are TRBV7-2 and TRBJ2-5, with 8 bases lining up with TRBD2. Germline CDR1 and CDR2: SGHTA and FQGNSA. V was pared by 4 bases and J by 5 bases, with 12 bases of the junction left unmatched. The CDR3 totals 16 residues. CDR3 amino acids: CASSSVRGLVTETQYF. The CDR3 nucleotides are TGTGCCAGCAGCTCCGTGCGGGGACTAGTAACGGAGACCCAGTACTTC.

The chain's CDR3 is CASRTLGPGGSSNTGELFF. As DNA, the CDR3 is TGTGCCAGTAGGACTCTAGGACCCGGGGGCAGTTCGAACACCGGGGAGCTGTTTTTT. The chain links TRBV19 to TRBJ2-2, with D perhaps TRBD1 or TRBD2 (6 bases each). This CDR3 contains 19 residues. Per germline, CDR1 LNHDA and CDR2 SQIVND (reference sequence). Trimming took 6 bases from V and 0 from J, leaving 23 bases between them. The variable domain in full, completed from reference TRBV19 and TRBJ2-2, reads DGGITQSPKYLFRKEGQNVTLSCEQNLNHDAMYWYRQDPGQGLRLIYYSQIVNDFQKGDIAEGYSVSREKKESFPLTVTSAQKNPTAFYLCASRTLGPGGSSNTGELFFGEGSRLTVL.

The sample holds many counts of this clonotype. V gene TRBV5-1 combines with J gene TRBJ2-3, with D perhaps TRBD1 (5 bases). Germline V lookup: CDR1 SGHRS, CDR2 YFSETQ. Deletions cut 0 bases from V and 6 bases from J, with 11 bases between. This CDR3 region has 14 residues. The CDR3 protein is CASSLGQGSDTQYF. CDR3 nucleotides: TGCGCCAGCAGCTTGGGGCAGGGATCGGATACGCAGTATTTT.

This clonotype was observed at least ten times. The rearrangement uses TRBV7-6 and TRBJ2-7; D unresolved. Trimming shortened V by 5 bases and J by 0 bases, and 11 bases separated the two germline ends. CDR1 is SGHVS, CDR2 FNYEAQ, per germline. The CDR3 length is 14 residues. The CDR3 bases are TGTGCCAGCAGCCCCTATTCGAGCTCCTACGAGCAGTACTTC. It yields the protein CASSPYSSSYEQYF.

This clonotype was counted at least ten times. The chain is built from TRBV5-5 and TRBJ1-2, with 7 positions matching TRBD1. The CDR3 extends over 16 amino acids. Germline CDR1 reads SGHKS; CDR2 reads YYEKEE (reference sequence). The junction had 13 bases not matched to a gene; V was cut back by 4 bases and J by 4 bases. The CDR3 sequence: CASSARGDSPLYGYTF. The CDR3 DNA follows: TGTGCCAGCAGCGCACGAGGGGACAGTCCCCTCTATGGCTACACCTTC.

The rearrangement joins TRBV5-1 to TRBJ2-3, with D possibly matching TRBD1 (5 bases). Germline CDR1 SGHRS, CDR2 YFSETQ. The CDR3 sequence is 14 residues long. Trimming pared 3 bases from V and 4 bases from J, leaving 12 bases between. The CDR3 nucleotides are TGCGCCAGCAGCTCAGGGCTGCTCTCAGATACGCAGTATTTT. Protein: CASSSGLLSDTQYF.

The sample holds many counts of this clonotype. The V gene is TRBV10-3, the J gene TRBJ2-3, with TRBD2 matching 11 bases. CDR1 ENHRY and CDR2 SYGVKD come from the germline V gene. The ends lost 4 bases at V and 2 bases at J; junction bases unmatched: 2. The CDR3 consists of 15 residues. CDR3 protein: CAISVTSGATDTQYF. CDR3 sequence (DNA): TGTGCCATCAGTGTGACTAGCGGGGCCACAGATACGCAGTATTTT.

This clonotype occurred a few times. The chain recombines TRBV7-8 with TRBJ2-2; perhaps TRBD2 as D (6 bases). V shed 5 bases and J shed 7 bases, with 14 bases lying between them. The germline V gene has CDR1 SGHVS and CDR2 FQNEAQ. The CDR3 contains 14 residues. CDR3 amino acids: CASSLSGRLGELFF. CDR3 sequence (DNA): TGTGCCAGCAGCCTCTCCGGGAGACTCGGGGAGCTGTTTTTT.

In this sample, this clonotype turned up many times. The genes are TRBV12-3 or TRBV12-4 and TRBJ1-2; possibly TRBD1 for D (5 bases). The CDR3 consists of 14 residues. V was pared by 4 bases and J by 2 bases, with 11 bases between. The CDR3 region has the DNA TGTGCCAGCAGTTGGGACGGCCGGAACTATGGCTACACCTTC. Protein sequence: CASSWDGRNYGYTF.

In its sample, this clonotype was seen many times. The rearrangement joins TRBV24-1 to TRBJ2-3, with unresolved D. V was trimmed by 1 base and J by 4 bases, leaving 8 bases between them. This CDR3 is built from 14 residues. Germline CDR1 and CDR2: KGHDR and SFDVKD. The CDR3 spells CATSDFGRADTQYF. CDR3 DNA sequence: TGTGCCACCAGTGATTTTGGCCGAGCAGATACGCAGTATTTT.

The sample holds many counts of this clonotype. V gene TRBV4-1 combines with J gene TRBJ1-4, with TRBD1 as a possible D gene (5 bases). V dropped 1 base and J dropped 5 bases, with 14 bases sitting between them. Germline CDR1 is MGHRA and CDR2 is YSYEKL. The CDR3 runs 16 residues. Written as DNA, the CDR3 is TGCGCCAGCAGCCAAGGTGGGCGGGGACCGAATGAAAAACTGTTTTTT. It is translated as CASSQGGRGPNEKLFF.

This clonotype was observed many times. CDR3 bases: TGCGCCAGCAGGTACAGGACATCGAACACCGGGGAGCTGTTTTTT. Amino acids: CASRYRTSNTGELFF. The gene calls are TRBV5-1 and TRBJ2-2; D is possibly TRBD1 (5 bases). Germline CDR1 SGHRS, CDR2 YFSETQ. Trimming left V 5 bases short and J 0 bases short, with 11 bases between. The CDR3 sequence is 15 residues long.

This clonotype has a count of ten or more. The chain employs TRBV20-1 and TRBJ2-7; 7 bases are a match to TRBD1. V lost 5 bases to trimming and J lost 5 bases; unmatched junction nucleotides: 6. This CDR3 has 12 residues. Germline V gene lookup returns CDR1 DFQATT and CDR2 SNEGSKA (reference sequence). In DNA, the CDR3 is TGCAGTGCTGGACAGGATAGCGACGAGCAGTACTTC. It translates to CSAGQDSDEQYF.

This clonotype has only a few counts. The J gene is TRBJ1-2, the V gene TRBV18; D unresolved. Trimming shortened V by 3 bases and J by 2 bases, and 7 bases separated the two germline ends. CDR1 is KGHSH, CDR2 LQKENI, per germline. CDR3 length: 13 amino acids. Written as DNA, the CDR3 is TGTGCCAGCTCACCTGAAAGGAACTATGGCTACACCTTC. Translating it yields CASSPERNYGYTF. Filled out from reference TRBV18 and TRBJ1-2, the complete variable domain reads NAGVMQNPRHLVRRRGQEARLRCSPMKGHSHVYWYRQLPEEGLKFMVYLQKENIIDESGMPKERFSAEFPKEGPSILRIQQVVRGDSAAYFCASSPERNYGYTFGSGTRLTVV.

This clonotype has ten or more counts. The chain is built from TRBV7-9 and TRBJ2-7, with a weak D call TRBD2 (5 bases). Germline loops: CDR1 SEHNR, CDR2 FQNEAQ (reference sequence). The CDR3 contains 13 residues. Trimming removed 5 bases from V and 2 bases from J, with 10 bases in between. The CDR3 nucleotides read TGTGCCAGCAGCCGGGGTACACCCTACGAGCAGTACTTC. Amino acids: CASSRGTPYEQYF.

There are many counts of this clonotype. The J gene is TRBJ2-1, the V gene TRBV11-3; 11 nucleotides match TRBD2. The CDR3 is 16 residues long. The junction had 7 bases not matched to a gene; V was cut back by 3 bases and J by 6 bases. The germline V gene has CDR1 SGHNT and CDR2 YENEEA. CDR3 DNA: TGTGCCAGCAGCTTTATGCTAGCGGGGGGCCCCAATGAGCAGTTCTTC. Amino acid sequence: CASSFMLAGGPNEQFF.

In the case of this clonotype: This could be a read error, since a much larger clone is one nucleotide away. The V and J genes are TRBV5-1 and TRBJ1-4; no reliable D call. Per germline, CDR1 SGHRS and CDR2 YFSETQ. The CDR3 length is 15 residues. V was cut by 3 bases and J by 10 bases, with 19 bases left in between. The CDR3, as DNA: TGCGCCAGCAGCTCCCCGGAGCTAGCGGTGGGAAAACTGTTTTTT. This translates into CASSSPELAVGKLFF. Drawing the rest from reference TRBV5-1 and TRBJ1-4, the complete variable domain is KAGVTQTPRYLIKTRGQQVTLSCSPISGHRSVSWYQQTPGQGLQFLFEYFSETQRNKGNFPGRFSGRQFSNSRSEMNVSTLELGDSALYLCASSSPELAVGKLFFGSGTQLSVL.

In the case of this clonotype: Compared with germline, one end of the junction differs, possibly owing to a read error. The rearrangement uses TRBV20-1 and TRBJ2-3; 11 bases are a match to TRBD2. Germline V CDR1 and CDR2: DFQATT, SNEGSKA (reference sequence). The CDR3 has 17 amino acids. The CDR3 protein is CCARDPGSGGAADTQYF. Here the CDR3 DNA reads TGCTGTGCTAGAGATCCGGGTAGCGGGGGGGCCGCGGATACGCAGTATTTT.

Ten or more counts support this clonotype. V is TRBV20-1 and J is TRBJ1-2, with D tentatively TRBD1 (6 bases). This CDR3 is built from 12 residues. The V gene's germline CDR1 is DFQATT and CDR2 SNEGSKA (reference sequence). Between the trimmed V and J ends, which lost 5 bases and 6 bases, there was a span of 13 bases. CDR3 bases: TGCAGTGCTCCGACAGGTTTCGATGGCTACACCTTC. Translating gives CSAPTGFDGYTF.

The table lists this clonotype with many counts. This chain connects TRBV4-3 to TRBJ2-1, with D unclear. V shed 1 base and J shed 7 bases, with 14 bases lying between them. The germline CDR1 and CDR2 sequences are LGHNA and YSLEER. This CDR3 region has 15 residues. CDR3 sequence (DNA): TGCGCCAGCAGCCAAGCTGTTCTAGACTGGAATGAGCAGTTCTTC. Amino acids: CASSQAVLDWNEQFF.

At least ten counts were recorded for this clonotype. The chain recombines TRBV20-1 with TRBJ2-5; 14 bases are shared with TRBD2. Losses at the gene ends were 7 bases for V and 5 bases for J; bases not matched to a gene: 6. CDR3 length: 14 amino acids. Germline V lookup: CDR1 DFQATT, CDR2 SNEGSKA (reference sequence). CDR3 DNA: TGCAGTGGCGGACTAGCGGGGGGTCGGGAGACCCAGTACTTC. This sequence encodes CSGGLAGGRETQYF.

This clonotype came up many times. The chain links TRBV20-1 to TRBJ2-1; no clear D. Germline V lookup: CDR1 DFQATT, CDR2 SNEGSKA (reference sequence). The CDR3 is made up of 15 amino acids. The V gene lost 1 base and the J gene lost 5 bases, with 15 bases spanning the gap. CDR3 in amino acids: CSARVPWLVNNEQFF. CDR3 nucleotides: TGCAGTGCTAGAGTTCCATGGCTAGTGAACAATGAGCAGTTCTTC.

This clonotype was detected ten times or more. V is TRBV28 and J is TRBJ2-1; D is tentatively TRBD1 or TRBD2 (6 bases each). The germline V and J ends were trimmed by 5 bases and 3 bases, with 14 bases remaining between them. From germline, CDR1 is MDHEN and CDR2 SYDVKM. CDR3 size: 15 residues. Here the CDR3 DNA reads TGTGCCAGCAGTCCACTGGGGGGCGGCTACAATGAGCAGTTCTTC. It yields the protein CASSPLGGGYNEQFF.

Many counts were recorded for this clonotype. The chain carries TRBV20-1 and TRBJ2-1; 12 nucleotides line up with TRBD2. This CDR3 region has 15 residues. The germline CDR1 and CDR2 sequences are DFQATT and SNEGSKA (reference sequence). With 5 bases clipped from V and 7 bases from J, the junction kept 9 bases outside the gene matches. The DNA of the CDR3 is TGCAGTGCTCCTAACCCTAGCGGGGGGGCAAATGAGCAGTTCTTC. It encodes CSAPNPSGGANEQFF.

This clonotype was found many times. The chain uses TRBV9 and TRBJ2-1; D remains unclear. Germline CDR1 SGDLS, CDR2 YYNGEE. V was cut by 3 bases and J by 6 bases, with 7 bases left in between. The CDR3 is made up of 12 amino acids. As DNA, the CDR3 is TGTGCCAGCAGCGCGAACTTCAATGAGCAGTTCTTC. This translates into CASSANFNEQFF.

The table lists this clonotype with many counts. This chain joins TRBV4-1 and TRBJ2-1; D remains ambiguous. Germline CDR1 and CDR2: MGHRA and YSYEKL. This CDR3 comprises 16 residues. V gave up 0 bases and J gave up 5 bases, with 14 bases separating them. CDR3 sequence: CASSQERSVLNNEQFF. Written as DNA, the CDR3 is TGCGCCAGCAGCCAAGAACGTTCGGTACTGAACAATGAGCAGTTCTTC.

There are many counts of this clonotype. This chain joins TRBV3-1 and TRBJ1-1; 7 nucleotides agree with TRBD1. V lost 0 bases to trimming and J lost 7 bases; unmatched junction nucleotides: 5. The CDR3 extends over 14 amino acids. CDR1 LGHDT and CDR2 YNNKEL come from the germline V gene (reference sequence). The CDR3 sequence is CASSQDRGCCEAFF. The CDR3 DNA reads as TGTGCCAGCAGCCAAGACAGGGGGTGTTGTGAAGCTTTCTTT. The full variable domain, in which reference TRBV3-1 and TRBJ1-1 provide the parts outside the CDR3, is DTAVSQTPKYLVTQMGNDKSIKCEQNLGHDTMYWYKQDSKKFLKIMFSYNNKELIINETVPNRFSPKSPDKAHLNLHINSLELGDSAVYFCASSQDRGCCEAFFGQGTRLTVV.

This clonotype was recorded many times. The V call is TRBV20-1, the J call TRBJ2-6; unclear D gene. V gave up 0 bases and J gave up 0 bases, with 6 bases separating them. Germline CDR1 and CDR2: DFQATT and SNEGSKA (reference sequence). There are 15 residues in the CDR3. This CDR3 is CSARDLGSGANVLTF. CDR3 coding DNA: TGCAGTGCTAGAGATCTTGGCTCTGGGGCCAACGTCCTGACTTTC.

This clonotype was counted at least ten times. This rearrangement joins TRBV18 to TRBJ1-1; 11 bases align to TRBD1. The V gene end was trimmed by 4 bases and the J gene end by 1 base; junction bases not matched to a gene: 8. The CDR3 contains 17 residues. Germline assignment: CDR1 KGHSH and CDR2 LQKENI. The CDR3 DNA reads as TGTGCCAGCTCACTCCTCGGACAGGGGGCAGGGAACACTGAAGCTTTCTTT. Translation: CASSLLGQGAGNTEAFF.

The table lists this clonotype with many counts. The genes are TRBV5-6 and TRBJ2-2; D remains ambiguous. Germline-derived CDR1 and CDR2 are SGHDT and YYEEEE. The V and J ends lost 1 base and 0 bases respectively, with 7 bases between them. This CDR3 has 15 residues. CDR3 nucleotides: TGTGCCAGCAGCTTGCCTGGGGCGAACACCGGGGAGCTGTTTTTT. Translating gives CASSLPGANTGELFF.